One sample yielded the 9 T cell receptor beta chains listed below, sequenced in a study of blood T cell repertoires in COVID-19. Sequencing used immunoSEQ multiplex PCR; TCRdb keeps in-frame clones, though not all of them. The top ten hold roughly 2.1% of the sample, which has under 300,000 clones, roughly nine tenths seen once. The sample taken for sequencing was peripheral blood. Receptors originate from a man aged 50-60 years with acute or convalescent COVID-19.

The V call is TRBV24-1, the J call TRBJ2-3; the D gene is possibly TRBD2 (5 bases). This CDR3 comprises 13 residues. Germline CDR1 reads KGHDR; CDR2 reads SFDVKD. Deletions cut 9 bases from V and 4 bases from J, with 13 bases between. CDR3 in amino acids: CATSRSGADTQYF. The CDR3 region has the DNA TGTGCCACCTCCCGGAGCGGAGCAGATACGCAGTATTTT.

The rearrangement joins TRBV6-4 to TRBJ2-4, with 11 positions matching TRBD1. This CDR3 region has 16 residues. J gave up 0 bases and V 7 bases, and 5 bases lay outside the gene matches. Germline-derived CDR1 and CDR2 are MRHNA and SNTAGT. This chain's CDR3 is CASKGGQGEAKNIQYF. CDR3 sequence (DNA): TGTGCCAGCAAAGGGGGACAGGGGGAAGCCAAAAACATTCAGTACTTC.

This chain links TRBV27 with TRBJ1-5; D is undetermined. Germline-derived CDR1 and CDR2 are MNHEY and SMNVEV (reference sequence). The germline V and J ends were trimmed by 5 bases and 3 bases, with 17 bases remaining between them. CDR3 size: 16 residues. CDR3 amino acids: CASSPLSSSNNQPQHF. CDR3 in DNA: TGTGCCAGCAGTCCGCTGTCTAGCAGCAACAATCAGCCCCAGCATTTT.

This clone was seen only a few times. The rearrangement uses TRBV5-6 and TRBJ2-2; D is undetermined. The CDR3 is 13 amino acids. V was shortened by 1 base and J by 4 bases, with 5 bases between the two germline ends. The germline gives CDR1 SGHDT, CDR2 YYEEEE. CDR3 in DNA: TGTGCCAGCAGCTTGACCGGCACCGGGGAGCTGTTTTTT. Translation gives CASSLTGTGELFF.

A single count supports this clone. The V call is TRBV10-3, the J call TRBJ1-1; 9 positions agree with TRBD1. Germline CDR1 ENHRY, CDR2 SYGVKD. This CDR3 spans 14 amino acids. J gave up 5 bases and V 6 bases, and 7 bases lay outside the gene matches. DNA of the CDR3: TGTGCCATCAGCGCGACAGGGGGTTTGACTGAAGCTTTCTTT. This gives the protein CAISATGGLTEAFF.

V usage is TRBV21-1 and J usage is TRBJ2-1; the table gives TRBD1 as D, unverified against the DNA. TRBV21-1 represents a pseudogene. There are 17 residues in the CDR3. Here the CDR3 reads CASSPGAGDRLLGEQFF. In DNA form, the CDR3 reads TGTGCCAGCAGCCCGGGGGCGGGGGACAGGCTCCTGGGTGAGCAGTTCTTC.

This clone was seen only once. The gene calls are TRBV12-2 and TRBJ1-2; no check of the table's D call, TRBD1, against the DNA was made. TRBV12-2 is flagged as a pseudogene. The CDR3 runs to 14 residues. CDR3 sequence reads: CASRLGGRNYGYTF. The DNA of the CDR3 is TGTGCAAGTCGCTTAGGGGGGCGCAACTATGGCTACACCTTC.

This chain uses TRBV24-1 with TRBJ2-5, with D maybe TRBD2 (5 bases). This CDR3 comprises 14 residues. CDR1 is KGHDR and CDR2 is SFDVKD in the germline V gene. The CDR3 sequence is CAIGVPGVQETQYF. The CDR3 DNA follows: TGTGCTATCGGGGTACCAGGAGTTCAAGAGACCCAGTACTTC.

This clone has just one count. This chain's CDR3 is CASSLGQGMKTQYF. The DNA of the CDR3 is TGTGCCAGCAGCTTGGGACAGGGTATGAAGACCCAGTACTTC. The J gene is TRBJ2-5, the V gene TRBV7-6; 9 bases match TRBD1. This CDR3 has 14 residues. With V trimmed by 3 bases and J by 6 bases, 5 bases remained unmatched. Looked up from germline, CDR1 is SGHVS and CDR2 is FNYEAQ.